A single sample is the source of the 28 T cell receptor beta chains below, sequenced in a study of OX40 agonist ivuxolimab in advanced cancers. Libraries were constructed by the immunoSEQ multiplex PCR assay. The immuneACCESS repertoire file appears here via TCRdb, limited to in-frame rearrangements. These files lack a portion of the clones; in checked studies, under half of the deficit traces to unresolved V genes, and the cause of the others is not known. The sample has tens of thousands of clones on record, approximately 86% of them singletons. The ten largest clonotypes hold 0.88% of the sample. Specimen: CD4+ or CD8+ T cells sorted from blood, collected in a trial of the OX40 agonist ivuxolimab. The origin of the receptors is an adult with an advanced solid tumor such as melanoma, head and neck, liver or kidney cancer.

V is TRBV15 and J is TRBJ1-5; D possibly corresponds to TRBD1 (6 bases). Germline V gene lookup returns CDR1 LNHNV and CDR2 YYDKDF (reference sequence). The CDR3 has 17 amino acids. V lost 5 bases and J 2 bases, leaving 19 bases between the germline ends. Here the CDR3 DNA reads TGTGCCACCAGCCATCCCGGGGGCGGGGAACGCAATCAGCCCCAGCATTTT. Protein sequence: CATSHPGGGERNQPQHF. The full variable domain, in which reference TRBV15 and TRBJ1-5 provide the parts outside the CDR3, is DAMVIQNPRYQVTQFGKPVTLSCSQTLNHNVMYWYQQKSSQAPKLLFHYYDKDFNNEADTPDNFQSRRPNTSFCFLDIRSPGLGDTAMYLCATSHPGGGERNQPQHFGDGTRLSIL.

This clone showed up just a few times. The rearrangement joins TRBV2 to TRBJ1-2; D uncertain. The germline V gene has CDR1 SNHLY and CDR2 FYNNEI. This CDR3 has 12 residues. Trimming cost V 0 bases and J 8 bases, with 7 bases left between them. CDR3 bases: TGTGCCAGCAGTGAAGCGTCGAGGGGCTACACCTTC. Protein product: CASSEASRGYTF.

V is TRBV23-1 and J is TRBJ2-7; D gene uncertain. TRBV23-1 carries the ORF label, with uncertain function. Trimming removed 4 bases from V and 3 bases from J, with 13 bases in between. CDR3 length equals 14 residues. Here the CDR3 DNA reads TGCGCCAGCAGTCCAGACGGCAAACTCTACGAGCAGTACTTC. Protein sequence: CASSPDGKLYEQYF.

The CDR3 DNA follows: TGTGCCAGCAGCCAAGATGCAGGGGGCATCTATGGCTACACCTTC. Translated, it gives CASSQDAGGIYGYTF. The chain has TRBV4-2 and TRBJ1-2; 8 bases match TRBD1. V gave up 0 bases and J gave up 4 bases; unmatched junction bases: 4. CDR1 and CDR2 from the germline V gene are LGHNA and YNFKEQ. CDR3 length: 15 residues.

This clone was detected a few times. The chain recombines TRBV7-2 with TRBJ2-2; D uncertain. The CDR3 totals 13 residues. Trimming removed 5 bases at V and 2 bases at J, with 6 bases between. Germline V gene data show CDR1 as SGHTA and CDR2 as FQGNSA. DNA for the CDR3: TGTGCCAGCAGCCCGGACAACACCGGGGAGCTGTTTTTT. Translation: CASSPDNTGELFF.

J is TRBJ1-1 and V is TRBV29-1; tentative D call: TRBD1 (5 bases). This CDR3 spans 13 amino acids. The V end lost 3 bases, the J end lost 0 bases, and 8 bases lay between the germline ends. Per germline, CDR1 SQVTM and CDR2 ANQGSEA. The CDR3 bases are TGCAGCGTTGATAAACAGGTGAACACTGAAGCTTTCTTT. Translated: CSVDKQVNTEAFF.

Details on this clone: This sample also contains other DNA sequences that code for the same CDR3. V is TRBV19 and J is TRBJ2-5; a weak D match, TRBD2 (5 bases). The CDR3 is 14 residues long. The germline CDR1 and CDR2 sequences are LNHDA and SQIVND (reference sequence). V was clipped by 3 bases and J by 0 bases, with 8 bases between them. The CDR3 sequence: CASSIPGYQETQYF. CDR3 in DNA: TGTGCCAGTAGTATCCCGGGGTACCAAGAGACCCAGTACTTC.

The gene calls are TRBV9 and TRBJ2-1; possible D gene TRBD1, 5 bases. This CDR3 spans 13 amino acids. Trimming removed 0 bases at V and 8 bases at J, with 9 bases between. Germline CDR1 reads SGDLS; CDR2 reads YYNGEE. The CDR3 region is CASSVGTSDEQFF. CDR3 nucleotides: TGTGCCAGCAGCGTAGGGACATCTGATGAGCAGTTCTTC.

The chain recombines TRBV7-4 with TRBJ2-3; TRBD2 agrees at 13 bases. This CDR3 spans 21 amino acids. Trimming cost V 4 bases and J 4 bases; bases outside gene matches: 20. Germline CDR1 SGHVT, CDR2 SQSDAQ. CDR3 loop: CASSSTRLAGGLRGVPDTQYF. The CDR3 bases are TGTGCCAGCAGCTCCACTAGACTAGCGGGGGGCCTTAGAGGGGTCCCAGATACGCAGTATTTT.

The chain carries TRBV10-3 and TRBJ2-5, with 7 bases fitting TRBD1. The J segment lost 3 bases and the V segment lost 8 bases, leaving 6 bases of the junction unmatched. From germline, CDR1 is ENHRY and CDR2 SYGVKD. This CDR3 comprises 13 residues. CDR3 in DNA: TGTGCCATCTCGGGACAGCCCAAAGAGACCCAGTACTTC. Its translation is CAISGQPKETQYF.

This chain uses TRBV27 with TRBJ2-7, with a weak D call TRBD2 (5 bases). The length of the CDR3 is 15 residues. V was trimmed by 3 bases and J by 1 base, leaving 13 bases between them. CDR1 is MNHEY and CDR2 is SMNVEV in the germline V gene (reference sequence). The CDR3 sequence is CASSLTDSLSYEQYF. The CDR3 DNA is TGTGCCAGCAGTTTGACGGACTCACTTTCCTACGAGCAGTACTTC.

The CDR3 sequence is CASSPNARDRPEKLFF. CDR3 coding DNA: TGCGCCAGCAGCCCAAACGCCCGGGACAGACCAGAAAAACTGTTTTTT. The chain is built from TRBV4-1 and TRBJ1-4, with 7 bases lining up with TRBD1. The V gene's germline CDR1 is MGHRA and CDR2 YSYEKL. The junction had 13 bases not matched to a gene; V was cut back by 4 bases and J by 8 bases. The CDR3 spans 16 residues.

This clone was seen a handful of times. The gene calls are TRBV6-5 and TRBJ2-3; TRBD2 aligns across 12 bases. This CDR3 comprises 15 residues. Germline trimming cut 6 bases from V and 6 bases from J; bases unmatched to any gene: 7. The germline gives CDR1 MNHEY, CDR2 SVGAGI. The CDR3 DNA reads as TGTGCCAGCAGAAGGACTAGCGGGAAGTCGGATACGCAGTATTTT. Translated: CASRRTSGKSDTQYF.

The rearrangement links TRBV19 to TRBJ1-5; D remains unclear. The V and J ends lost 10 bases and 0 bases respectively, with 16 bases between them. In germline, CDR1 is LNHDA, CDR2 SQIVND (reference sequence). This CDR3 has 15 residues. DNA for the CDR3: TGTGCCACCGCCATGCAGGAGACTAGCAATCAGCCCCAGCATTTT. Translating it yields CATAMQETSNQPQHF.

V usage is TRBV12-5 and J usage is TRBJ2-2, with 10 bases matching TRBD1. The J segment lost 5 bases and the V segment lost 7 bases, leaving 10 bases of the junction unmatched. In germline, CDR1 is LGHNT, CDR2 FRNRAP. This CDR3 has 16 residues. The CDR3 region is CASANLRDRGTGELFF. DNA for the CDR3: TGTGCTAGTGCCAACCTTAGGGACAGGGGAACCGGGGAGCTGTTTTTT.

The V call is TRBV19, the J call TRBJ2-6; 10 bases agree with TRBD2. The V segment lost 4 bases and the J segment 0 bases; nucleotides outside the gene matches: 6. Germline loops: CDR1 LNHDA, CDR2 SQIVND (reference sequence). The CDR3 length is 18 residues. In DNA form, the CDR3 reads TGTGCCAGTAGTACCCCTAGCGGGAGTGACTCTGGGGCCAACGTCCTGACTTTC. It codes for CASSTPSGSDSGANVLTF.

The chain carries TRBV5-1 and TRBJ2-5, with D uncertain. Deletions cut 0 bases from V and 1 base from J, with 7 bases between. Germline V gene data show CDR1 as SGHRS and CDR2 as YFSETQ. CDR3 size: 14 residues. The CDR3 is CASSLAGSQETQYF. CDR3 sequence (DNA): TGCGCCAGCAGCTTGGCCGGGTCCCAAGAGACCCAGTACTTC.

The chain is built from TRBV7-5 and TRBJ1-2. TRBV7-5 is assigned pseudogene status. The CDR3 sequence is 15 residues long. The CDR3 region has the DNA TGTGCCACCCAATCCTCGACAGCGGAGGACTATGGCTACACCTTC. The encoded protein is CATQSSTAEDYGYTF.

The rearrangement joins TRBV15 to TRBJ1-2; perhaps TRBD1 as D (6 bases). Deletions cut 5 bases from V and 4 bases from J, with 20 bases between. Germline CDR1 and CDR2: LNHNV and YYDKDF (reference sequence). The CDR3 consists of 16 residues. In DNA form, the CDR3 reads TGTGCCACCAGCGGGGGGCAGGCCGGCCTTTCCTATGGCTACACCTTC. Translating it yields CATSGGQAGLSYGYTF.

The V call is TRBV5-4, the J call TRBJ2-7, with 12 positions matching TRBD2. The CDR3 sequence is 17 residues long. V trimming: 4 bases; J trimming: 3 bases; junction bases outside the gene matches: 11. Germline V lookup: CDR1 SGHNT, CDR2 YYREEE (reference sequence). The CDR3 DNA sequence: TGTGCCAGCAGCCTATCGGGACTAGCGGGTATTAGCTACGAGCAGTACTTC. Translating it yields CASSLSGLAGISYEQYF.

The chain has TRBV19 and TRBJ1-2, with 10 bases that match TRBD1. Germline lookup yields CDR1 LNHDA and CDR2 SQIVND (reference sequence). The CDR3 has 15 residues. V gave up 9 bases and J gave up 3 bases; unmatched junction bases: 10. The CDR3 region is CASFLAGTGDYGYTF. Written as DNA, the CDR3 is TGTGCCAGCTTTTTAGCCGGGACAGGGGACTATGGCTACACCTTC.

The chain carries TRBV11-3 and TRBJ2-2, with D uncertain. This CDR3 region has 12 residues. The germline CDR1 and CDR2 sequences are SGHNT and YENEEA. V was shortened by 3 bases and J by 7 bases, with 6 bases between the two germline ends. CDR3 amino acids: CASSFSGGELFF. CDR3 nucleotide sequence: TGTGCCAGCAGCTTTAGTGGCGGGGAGCTGTTTTTT.

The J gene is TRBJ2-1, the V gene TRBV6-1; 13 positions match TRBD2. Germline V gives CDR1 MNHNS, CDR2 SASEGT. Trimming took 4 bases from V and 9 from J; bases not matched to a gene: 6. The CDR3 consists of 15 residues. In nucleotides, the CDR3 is TGTGCCAGCAGTGTCTCACTAGCGGGAGGGACTGAGCAGTTCTTC. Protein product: CASSVSLAGGTEQFF.

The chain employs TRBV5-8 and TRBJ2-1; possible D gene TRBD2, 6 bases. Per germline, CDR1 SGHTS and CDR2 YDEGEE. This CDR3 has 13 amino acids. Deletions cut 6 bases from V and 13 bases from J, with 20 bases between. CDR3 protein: CASILGQTSRQFF. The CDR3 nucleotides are TGTGCCAGCATCCTGGGGCAGACTAGTCGCCAGTTCTTC.

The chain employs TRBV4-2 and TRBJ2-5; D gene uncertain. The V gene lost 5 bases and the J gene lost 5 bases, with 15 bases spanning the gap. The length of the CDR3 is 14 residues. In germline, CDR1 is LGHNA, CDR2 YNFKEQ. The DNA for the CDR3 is TGTGCCAGCAGCTTGGCCAACGTTGGGGAGACCCAGTACTTC. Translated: CASSLANVGETQYF.

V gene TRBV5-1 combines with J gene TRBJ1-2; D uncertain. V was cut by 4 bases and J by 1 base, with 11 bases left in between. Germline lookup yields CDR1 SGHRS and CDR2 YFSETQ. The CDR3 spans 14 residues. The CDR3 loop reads CASSLDGGNYGYTF. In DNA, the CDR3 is TGCGCCAGCAGCCTAGACGGTGGTAACTATGGCTACACCTTC.

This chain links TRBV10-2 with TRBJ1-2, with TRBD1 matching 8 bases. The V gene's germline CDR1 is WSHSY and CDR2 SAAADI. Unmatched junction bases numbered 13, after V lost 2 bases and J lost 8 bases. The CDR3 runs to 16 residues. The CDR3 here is CASSEPGLDRGRGYTF. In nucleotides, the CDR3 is TGCGCCAGCAGTGAGCCGGGACTTGACAGGGGCAGAGGCTACACCTTC.

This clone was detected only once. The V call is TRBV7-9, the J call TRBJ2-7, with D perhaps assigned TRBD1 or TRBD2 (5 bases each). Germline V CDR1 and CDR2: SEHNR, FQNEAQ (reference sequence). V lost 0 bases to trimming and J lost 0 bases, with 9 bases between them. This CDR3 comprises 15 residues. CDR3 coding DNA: TGTGCCAGCAGCTTAGCGGGACGGGACTCCTACGAGCAGTACTTC. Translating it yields CASSLAGRDSYEQYF.